Listed below are T cell receptor beta chains from one sample, sequenced in a study of T cell changes during pregnancy in multiple sclerosis. Clones were sequenced by immunoSEQ multiplex PCR, and TCRdb holds only the in-frame ones, with some missing. The data contain about 58,000 clones, about 90% of them singletons. The sequencing here drew on CD4+ T cells from peripheral blood mononuclear cells, taken after pregnancy. These receptor sequences come from a female donor in good health, enrolled as a control in a pregnancy study. Both conserved end residues are part of each CDR3. Each record gives: V gene, CDR3 length, clone size, D gene, J gene, CDR3 protein, CDR3 DNA. A D gene is named only where the DNA matches it firmly. A row's size may be missing; if present it is once, few, many or a size class.

V gene: TRBV7-7
CDR3 length: 14
clone size: NA
D gene: NA
J gene: TRBJ2-3
CDR3 protein: CASSLGGPTDTQYF
CDR3 DNA: TGTGCCAGCAGCTTAGGGGGCCCCACAGATACGCAGTATTTT

V gene: TRBV7-9
CDR3 length: 13
clone size: NA
D gene: NA
J gene: TRBJ2-7
CDR3 protein: CASGGGGAYEQYF
CDR3 DNA: TGTGCCAGCGGGGGCGGTGGAGCCTACGAGCAGTACTTC

V gene: TRBV19
CDR3 length: 20
clone size: NA
D gene: NA
J gene: TRBJ1-5
CDR3 protein: CASSIILRRGEGISNQPQHF
CDR3 DNA: TGTGCCAGTAGTATAATCCTCCGACGGGGGGAGGGGATAAGCAATCAGCCCCAGCATTTT

V gene: TRBV11-2
CDR3 length: 15
clone size: few
D gene: TRBD2
J gene: TRBJ2-7
CDR3 protein: CASSLLRGGFYEQYF
CDR3 DNA: TGTGCCAGCAGCTTATTGCGGGGGGGCTTCTACGAGCAGTACTTC

V gene: TRBV7-2
CDR3 length: 13
clone size: NA
D gene: NA
J gene: TRBJ2-7
CDR3 protein: CASSSQQGYEQYF
CDR3 DNA: TGTGCCAGCAGCTCCCAACAGGGCTACGAGCAGTACTTC

V gene: TRBV6-6
CDR3 length: 11
clone size: NA
D gene: NA
J gene: TRBJ1-5
CDR3 protein: CASSYSGPQHF
CDR3 DNA: TGTGCCAGCAGTTATAGTGGGCCCCAGCATTTT

V gene: TRBV11-2
CDR3 length: 15
clone size: once
D gene: TRBD1
J gene: TRBJ1-1
CDR3 protein: CASSFGTGRNTEAFF
CDR3 DNA: TGTGCCAGCAGCTTCGGGACAGGGAGGAACACTGAAGCTTTCTTT

V gene: TRBV7-2
CDR3 length: 14
clone size: NA
D gene: TRBD1
J gene: TRBJ1-5
CDR3 protein: CASSPGQRNQPQHF
CDR3 DNA: TGTGCCAGCAGCCCGGGACAGAGAAATCAGCCCCAGCATTTT

V gene: TRBV15
CDR3 length: 15
clone size: NA
D gene: TRBD1
J gene: TRBJ2-7
CDR3 protein: CATSRGGTGGYEQYF
CDR3 DNA: TGTGCCACCAGCAGGGGGGGGACAGGGGGCTACGAGCAGTACTTC

V gene: TRBV6-5
CDR3 length: 16
clone size: NA
D gene: TRBD2
J gene: TRBJ2-3
CDR3 protein: CASSYRAGGLGDTQYF
CDR3 DNA: TGTGCCAGCAGTTACCGAGCGGGGGGGCTGGGAGATACGCAGTATTTT

V gene: TRBV18
CDR3 length: 15
clone size: NA
D gene: NA
J gene: TRBJ1-2
CDR3 protein: CASSHVGGNEAGYTF
CDR3 DNA: TGTGCCAGCTCCCATGTAGGTGGCAATGAAGCGGGCTACACCTTC

V gene: TRBV5-8
CDR3 length: 14
clone size: NA
D gene: NA
J gene: TRBJ2-1
CDR3 protein: CASSLAVGQGEQFF
CDR3 DNA: TGTGCCAGCAGCTTGGCCGTGGGGCAGGGTGAGCAGTTCTTC

V gene: TRBV18
CDR3 length: 13
clone size: NA
D gene: NA
J gene: TRBJ1-1
CDR3 protein: CASSQTQNTEAFF
CDR3 DNA: TGTGCCAGCTCACAAACACAGAACACTGAAGCTTTCTTT

V gene: TRBV5-6
CDR3 length: 17
clone size: NA
D gene: NA
J gene: TRBJ2-7
CDR3 protein: CASSLAPGHTLLYEQYF
CDR3 DNA: TGTGCCAGCAGCTTGGCCCCCGGACATACTTTACTCTACGAGCAGTACTTC

V gene: TRBV5-1
CDR3 length: 14
clone size: NA
D gene: NA
J gene: TRBJ2-3
CDR3 protein: CASSWTASTDTQYF
CDR3 DNA: TGCGCCAGCAGCTGGACAGCTAGCACAGATACGCAGTATTTT

V gene: TRBV6-5
CDR3 length: 11
clone size: NA
D gene: NA
J gene: TRBJ1-2
CDR3 protein: CASSEGGGYTF
CDR3 DNA: TGTGCCAGCAGCGAGGGAGGGGGCTACACCTTC

V gene: TRBV9
CDR3 length: 17
clone size: NA
D gene: TRBD2
J gene: TRBJ2-3
CDR3 protein: CASSAGLAGPPTDTQYF
CDR3 DNA: TGTGCCAGCAGCGCCGGATTAGCGGGGCCACCCACAGATACGCAGTATTTT

V gene: TRBV11-2
CDR3 length: 16
clone size: NA
D gene: NA
J gene: TRBJ2-1
CDR3 protein: CASSPLWGGTYNEQFF
CDR3 DNA: TGTGCCAGCAGCCCCCTTTGGGGAGGCACCTACAATGAGCAGTTCTTC

V gene: TRBV7-2
CDR3 length: 16
clone size: NA
D gene: NA
J gene: TRBJ2-3
CDR3 protein: CASSLRVSTSTDTQYF
CDR3 DNA: TGTGCCAGCAGCCTTAGAGTGTCTACTAGCACAGATACGCAGTATTTT

V gene: TRBV7-8
CDR3 length: 14
clone size: NA
D gene: TRBD1
J gene: TRBJ2-7
CDR3 protein: CASSPGDRDYEQYF
CDR3 DNA: TGTGCCAGCAGCCCGGGCGACAGGGACTACGAGCAGTACTTC

V gene: TRBV7-2
CDR3 length: 13
clone size: NA
D gene: NA
J gene: TRBJ1-5
CDR3 protein: CASSLTGDQPQHF
CDR3 DNA: TGTGCCAGCAGCTTAACCGGAGATCAGCCCCAGCATTTT

V gene: TRBV29-1
CDR3 length: 12
clone size: NA
D gene: TRBD1
J gene: TRBJ2-5
CDR3 protein: CSAYRDRETQYF
CDR3 DNA: TGCAGCGCATACAGGGACAGAGAGACCCAGTACTTC

V gene: TRBV19
CDR3 length: 14
clone size: once
D gene: NA
J gene: TRBJ2-7
CDR3 protein: CASSIDYGEIEQYF
CDR3 DNA: TGTGCCAGTAGTATAGATTACGGGGAGATCGAGCAGTACTTC

V gene: TRBV5-4
CDR3 length: 17
clone size: NA
D gene: TRBD2
J gene: TRBJ2-7
CDR3 protein: CASSFSVMGTSSYEQYF
CDR3 DNA: TGTGCCAGCAGCTTTTCCGTTATGGGGACTAGCTCCTACGAGCAGTACTTC

V gene: TRBV5-1
CDR3 length: 16
clone size: NA
D gene: NA
J gene: TRBJ2-2
CDR3 protein: CASSLEGSEDTGELFF
CDR3 DNA: TGCGCCAGCAGCTTGGAGGGCTCGGAGGACACCGGGGAGCTGTTTTTT

V gene: TRBV18
CDR3 length: 16
clone size: NA
D gene: TRBD1
J gene: TRBJ2-4
CDR3 protein: CASSPGTDLAKNIQYF
CDR3 DNA: TGTGCCAGCTCACCAGGGACAGACCTAGCCAAAAACATTCAGTACTTC

V gene: TRBV4-3
CDR3 length: 18
clone size: NA
D gene: TRBD2
J gene: TRBJ2-3
CDR3 protein: CASSQESRRGGRTDTQYF
CDR3 DNA: TGCGCCAGCAGCCAAGAGAGTAGGCGGGGGGGACGCACAGATACGCAGTATTTT

V gene: TRBV6-5
CDR3 length: 16
clone size: NA
D gene: TRBD1
J gene: TRBJ1-1
CDR3 protein: CASSWDSRISYTEAFF
CDR3 DNA: TGTGCCAGCAGTTGGGACAGTCGGATAAGTTACACTGAAGCTTTCTTT

V gene: TRBV30
CDR3 length: 16
clone size: NA
D gene: NA
J gene: TRBJ2-7
CDR3 protein: CAWSPEAGRTSYEQYF
CDR3 DNA: TGTGCCTGGAGCCCGGAAGCAGGGAGGACCTCCTACGAGCAGTACTTC

V gene: TRBV5-4
CDR3 length: 12
clone size: once
D gene: NA
J gene: TRBJ1-2
CDR3 protein: CASAGREGGYTF
CDR3 DNA: TGTGCCAGCGCGGGGCGGGAGGGTGGCTACACCTTC

V gene: TRBV30
CDR3 length: 13
clone size: NA
D gene: NA
J gene: TRBJ1-4
CDR3 protein: CAWTLYRDEKLFF
CDR3 DNA: TGTGCCTGGACCCTGTACAGGGATGAAAAACTGTTTTTT

V gene: TRBV7-9
CDR3 length: 9
clone size: NA
D gene: NA
J gene: TRBJ1-1
CDR3 protein: CASSKQAFF
CDR3 DNA: TGTGCCAGCAGCAAGCAAGCTTTCTTT

V gene: TRBV19
CDR3 length: 19
clone size: NA
D gene: TRBD2
J gene: TRBJ2-1
CDR3 protein: CASSIDLSSTSGINNEQFF
CDR3 DNA: TGTGCCAGTAGTATAGATCTATCCTCGACTAGCGGTATAAACAATGAGCAGTTCTTC

V gene: TRBV6-5
CDR3 length: 15
clone size: NA
D gene: NA
J gene: TRBJ1-3
CDR3 protein: CASSPFPTEGNTIYF
CDR3 DNA: TGTGCCAGCAGTCCTTTCCCGACAGAAGGAAACACCATATATTTT

V gene: TRBV27
CDR3 length: 13
clone size: once
D gene: NA
J gene: TRBJ2-7
CDR3 protein: CASRLHLAYEQYF
CDR3 DNA: TGTGCCAGCCGACTTCACCTCGCCTACGAGCAGTACTTC

V gene: TRBV12-5
CDR3 length: 14
clone size: NA
D gene: NA
J gene: TRBJ2-1
CDR3 protein: CASQSQVPYNEQFF
CDR3 DNA: TGTGCTAGTCAGAGTCAGGTCCCCTACAATGAGCAGTTCTTC

V gene: TRBV7-2
CDR3 length: 15
clone size: NA
D gene: NA
J gene: TRBJ2-7
CDR3 protein: CASSQQGLFSYEQYF
CDR3 DNA: TGTGCCAGCAGCCAACAGGGATTGTTCTCCTACGAGCAGTACTTC

V gene: TRBV4-3
CDR3 length: 16
clone size: NA
D gene: NA
J gene: TRBJ2-1
CDR3 protein: CASSQGGSRGYNEQFF
CDR3 DNA: TGCGCCAGCAGCCAAGGTGGATCGCGGGGCTACAATGAGCAGTTCTTC

V gene: TRBV5-1
CDR3 length: 16
clone size: NA
D gene: TRBD2
J gene: TRBJ2-3
CDR3 protein: CASSLGLAGGPDTQYF
CDR3 DNA: TGCGCCAGCAGCTTGGGACTAGCGGGGGGGCCAGATACGCAGTATTTT

V gene: TRBV25-1
CDR3 length: 12
clone size: few
D gene: NA
J gene: TRBJ1-1
CDR3 protein: CASSELGGEAFF
CDR3 DNA: TGTGCCAGCAGTGAATTGGGGGGTGAAGCTTTCTTT

V gene: TRBV4-2
CDR3 length: 16
clone size: NA
D gene: NA
J gene: TRBJ1-2
CDR3 protein: CASSPKHRDPYYGYTF
CDR3 DNA: TGTGCCAGCAGCCCAAAACACAGGGACCCCTACTATGGCTACACCTTC

V gene: TRBV5-1
CDR3 length: 18
clone size: NA
D gene: NA
J gene: TRBJ2-3
CDR3 protein: CASSLTYAGGTSTDTQYF
CDR3 DNA: TGCGCCAGCAGCTTGACCTACGCTGGAGGGACGAGCACAGATACGCAGTATTTT

V gene: TRBV7-8
CDR3 length: 16
clone size: NA
D gene: TRBD1
J gene: TRBJ1-4
CDR3 protein: CASSPDRAGTNEKLFF
CDR3 DNA: TGTGCCAGCAGCCCTGACAGGGCAGGAACTAATGAAAAACTGTTTTTT

V gene: TRBV4-1
CDR3 length: 14
clone size: NA
D gene: TRBD1
J gene: TRBJ1-1
CDR3 protein: CASSPQTGVTEAFF
CDR3 DNA: TGCGCCAGCAGCCCACAGACAGGGGTTACTGAAGCTTTCTTT

V gene: TRBV9
CDR3 length: 15
clone size: NA
D gene: NA
J gene: TRBJ1-2
CDR3 protein: CASSSREGFVGGYTF
CDR3 DNA: TGTGCCAGCAGTTCGAGGGAGGGTTTCGTGGGTGGCTACACCTTC

V gene: TRBV5-1
CDR3 length: 17
clone size: NA
D gene: TRBD1
J gene: TRBJ2-5
CDR3 protein: CASSFSETGLPQETQYF
CDR3 DNA: TGCGCCAGCAGCTTCTCCGAGACAGGGCTACCTCAAGAGACCCAGTACTTC

V gene: TRBV7-2
CDR3 length: 14
clone size: once
D gene: NA
J gene: TRBJ1-1
CDR3 protein: CASSLAGGRTEAFF
CDR3 DNA: TGTGCCAGCAGCTTAGCGGGGGGTCGAACTGAAGCTTTCTTT

V gene: TRBV6-1
CDR3 length: 13
clone size: NA
D gene: NA
J gene: TRBJ1-5
CDR3 protein: CASREGSNQPQHF
CDR3 DNA: TGTGCCAGCAGGGAGGGCAGCAATCAGCCCCAGCATTTT

V gene: TRBV29-1
CDR3 length: 11
clone size: NA
D gene: NA
J gene: TRBJ1-3
CDR3 protein: CSVSVGNTIYF
CDR3 DNA: TGCAGCGTTTCCGTTGGAAACACCATATATTTT

V gene: TRBV21-1
CDR3 length: 17
clone size: NA
D gene: NA
J gene: TRBJ2-6
CDR3 protein: CASSVPSGRSGANVLTF
CDR3 DNA: TGTGCCAGCAGCGTCCCAAGCGGGCGCTCAGGGGCCAACGTCCTGACTTTC

V gene: TRBV5-1
CDR3 length: 18
clone size: few
D gene: NA
J gene: TRBJ1-3
CDR3 protein: CASSSATAASLSGNTIYF
CDR3 DNA: TGCGCCAGCAGCTCAGCGACAGCCGCCTCTCTCTCTGGAAACACCATATATTTT

V gene: TRBV9
CDR3 length: 14
clone size: NA
D gene: TRBD1
J gene: TRBJ1-2
CDR3 protein: CASSPPGQARGYTF
CDR3 DNA: TGTGCCAGCAGCCCTCCCGGACAGGCGAGGGGCTACACCTTC

V gene: TRBV9
CDR3 length: 15
clone size: NA
D gene: TRBD1
J gene: TRBJ1-3
CDR3 protein: CASSVGPGGANTIYF
CDR3 DNA: TGTGCCAGCAGCGTAGGGCCAGGGGGCGCGAACACCATATATTTT

V gene: TRBV5-4
CDR3 length: 15
clone size: once
D gene: TRBD2
J gene: TRBJ2-3
CDR3 protein: CASSRGGTSTDTQYF
CDR3 DNA: TGTGCCAGCAGCCGCGGGGGGACTAGCACAGATACGCAGTATTTT

V gene: TRBV5-5
CDR3 length: 17
clone size: NA
D gene: NA
J gene: TRBJ1-6
CDR3 protein: CASSWGERNLYNSPLHF
CDR3 DNA: TGTGCCAGCAGCTGGGGTGAGCGGAACCTATATAATTCACCCCTCCACTTT

V gene: TRBV7-9
CDR3 length: 14
clone size: NA
D gene: TRBD1
J gene: TRBJ1-3
CDR3 protein: CASSFGTEGNTIYF
CDR3 DNA: TGTGCCAGCAGCTTCGGGACAGAAGGAAACACCATATATTTT

V gene: TRBV6-6
CDR3 length: 11
clone size: NA
D gene: NA
J gene: TRBJ2-5
CDR3 protein: CASSPQETQYF
CDR3 DNA: TGTGCCAGCAGTCCGCAAGAGACCCAGTACTTC

V gene: TRBV6-1
CDR3 length: 16
clone size: NA
D gene: TRBD1
J gene: TRBJ1-2
CDR3 protein: CASSALTGGGSYGYTF
CDR3 DNA: TGTGCCAGCAGTGCTCTCACAGGGGGCGGGAGCTATGGCTACACCTTC

V gene: TRBV7-2
CDR3 length: 15
clone size: NA
D gene: NA
J gene: TRBJ1-6
CDR3 protein: CASSPKGSGNSPLHF
CDR3 DNA: TGTGCCAGCAGCCCAAAGGGTTCAGGGAATTCACCCCTCCACTTT